The 23 T cell receptor beta chains in this list originate from one sample, sequenced in a study of T-cell memory formation after mild COVID-19. TCRdb recomputed calls from the 5' RACE reads with MiXCR, one row per CDR3 protein. The table records about 140,000 distinct CDR3 sequences, under 7% of them present only once. Specimen: PBMCs or a T cell subset sorted from them (not recorded which). These receptors all come from an adult woman who had mild COVID-19 (a few samples of this study predate the infection). Cell type and time point are not known.

Only a few counts were recorded for this clonotype. The chain employs TRBV7-2 and TRBJ2-6, with 9 positions matching TRBD1. Germline V lookup: CDR1 SGHTA, CDR2 FQGNSA. J was trimmed by 4 bases and V by 0 bases; bases with no gene match: 4. There are 17 residues in the CDR3. The CDR3 spells CASSLARTGVGANVLTF. In DNA form, the CDR3 reads TGTGCCAGCAGCTTAGCCCGGACAGGGGTCGGGGCCAACGTCCTGACTTTC.

The genes are TRBV5-1 and TRBJ1-2, with D uncertain. This CDR3 comprises 12 residues. CDR1 SGHRS and CDR2 YFSETQ come from the germline V gene. Trimming pared 0 bases from V and 4 bases from J, leaving 4 bases between. The CDR3 sequence is CASSLGPYGYTF. The CDR3 DNA sequence: TGCGCCAGCAGCTTGGGTCCCTATGGCTACACCTTC.

A few counts support this clonotype. J is TRBJ1-5 and V is TRBV20-1; D may be TRBD1 (5 bases). CDR3 length: 15 amino acids. V was trimmed by 0 bases and J by 1 base, leaving 10 bases between them. Germline assignment: CDR1 DFQATT and CDR2 SNEGSKA (reference sequence). DNA of the CDR3: TGCAGTGCTAGAGAGGGCGGGGGGAGCAATCAGCCCCAGCATTTT. Amino acid sequence: CSAREGGGSNQPQHF.

This clonotype was counted between two and nine times. The CDR3 sequence: CASNRVGGYTF. The CDR3 region has the DNA TGTGCCAGCAACAGGGTCGGGGGCTACACCTTC. The chain is built from TRBV7-9 and TRBJ1-2; D perhaps matches TRBD1 (6 bases). Germline V gene sequence: CDR1 SEHNR, CDR2 FQNEAQ (reference sequence). The CDR3 extends over 11 amino acids. V lost 7 bases, J lost 8 bases, and 11 bases lay in between.

Many counts were recorded for this clonotype. The chain recombines TRBV29-1 with TRBJ1-1, with D possibly TRBD1 on 6 matching bases. The CDR3 is 14 residues long. V was clipped by 7 bases and J by 8 bases, with 23 bases between them. Germline V gene sequence: CDR1 SQVTM, CDR2 ANQGSEA. CDR3: CSAGRDIIFGEAFF. The CDR3 bases are TGCAGCGCCGGTCGGGACATTATTTTCGGGGAAGCTTTCTTT.

This clonotype was recorded many times. The rearrangement uses TRBV5-6 and TRBJ2-7, with 8 bases matching TRBD1. CDR1 and CDR2 from the germline V gene are SGHDT and YYEEEE. J was trimmed by 9 bases and V by 3 bases; bases with no gene match: 11. This CDR3 has 14 amino acids. The CDR3 region is CASSSGQVLSRQYF. In DNA, the CDR3 is TGTGCCAGCAGCTCGGGACAGGTCCTCTCGCGGCAGTACTTC.

This clonotype was seen repeatedly, ten times or more. V is TRBV18 and J is TRBJ2-5; TRBD2 might be the D (6 bases). The germline CDR1 and CDR2 sequences are KGHSH and LQKENI. Trimming took off 3 bases at V and 4 bases at J, with 24 bases between the two ends. The CDR3 loop spans 18 amino acids. The CDR3 DNA sequence: TGTGCCAGCTCACCTCTGCCCAGGGCGGTAACCGGGGGAGAGACCCAGTACTTC. This translates into CASSPLPRAVTGGETQYF.

This clonotype came up many times. The chain uses TRBV29-1 and TRBJ2-3; tentatively, D is TRBD1 (5 bases). The length of the CDR3 is 14 residues. Trimming took 6 bases from V and 4 from J, leaving 17 bases between them. The germline gives CDR1 SQVTM, CDR2 ANQGSEA. The DNA of the CDR3 is TGCAGCGTGGATGAGTCAGGGTGGGCAGATACGCAGTATTTT. Its protein is CSVDESGWADTQYF.

Many counts were recorded for this clonotype. The rearrangement joins TRBV24-1 to TRBJ2-5; 10 bases align to TRBD2. The germline gives CDR1 KGHDR, CDR2 SFDVKD. The CDR3 sequence is 16 residues long. V shed 6 bases and J 5 bases; nucleotides not matched to a gene: 11. Here the CDR3 reads CATSKRTSGMVETQYF. The DNA of the CDR3 is TGTGCCACCAGTAAACGTACTAGCGGGATGGTGGAGACCCAGTACTTC.

The table lists this clonotype with a few counts. The V and J genes are TRBV7-9 and TRBJ2-2; tentatively, D is TRBD1 (6 bases). CDR3 length equals 13 residues. Germline CDR1 and CDR2: SEHNR and FQNEAQ (reference sequence). Trimming took off 3 bases at V and 12 bases at J, with 14 bases between the two ends. The chain's CDR3 is CASSLDRPRKLFF. CDR3 coding DNA: TGTGCCAGCAGCTTGGACAGACCAAGAAAGCTGTTTTTT.

This clonotype was seen ten or more times. The chain uses TRBV5-1 and TRBJ2-5; D is perhaps TRBD1 or TRBD2 (6 bases each). V was pared by 0 bases and J by 4 bases, with 10 bases between. The V gene's germline CDR1 is SGHRS and CDR2 YFSETQ. This CDR3 is 14 amino acids long. CDR3 sequence (DNA): TGCGCCAGCAGCTTGGTCGGGGGCCGAGAGACCCAGTACTTC. The encoded protein is CASSLVGGRETQYF.

The rearrangement joins TRBV18 to TRBJ1-3; possible D gene TRBD1, 5 bases. V lost 2 bases to trimming and J lost 1 base, with 18 bases between them. This CDR3 region has 18 residues. The germline gives CDR1 KGHSH, CDR2 LQKENI. CDR3 DNA: TGTGCCAGCTCACCAGGGGGTCGGTCGGCGAAATCTGGAAACACCATATATTTT. Translating it yields CASSPGGRSAKSGNTIYF. Looking up the rest from reference TRBV18 and TRBJ1-3 gives the full variable domain: NAGVMQNPRHLVRRRGQEARLRCSPMKGHSHVYWYRQLPEEGLKFMVYLQKENIIDESGMPKERFSAEFPKEGPSILRIQQVVRGDSAAYFCASSPGGRSAKSGNTIYFGEGSWLTVV.

This clonotype was observed at least ten times. This rearrangement joins TRBV5-1 to TRBJ2-1; 10 bases align to TRBD1. The germline gives CDR1 SGHRS, CDR2 YFSETQ. CDR3 length: 15 residues. With 4 bases clipped from V and 0 bases from J, the junction kept 1 base outside the gene matches. The chain's CDR3 is CASSGDRGSYNEQFF. Written as DNA, the CDR3 is TGCGCCAGCAGCGGGGACAGGGGCTCCTACAATGAGCAGTTCTTC.

Ten or more counts support this clonotype. As DNA, the CDR3 is TGTGCCACCAGTGCGGCTCGCGGGCGTCGAGTCGCCGGGACAGATACGCAGTATTTT. Residues: CATSAARGRRVAGTDTQYF. The chain links TRBV24-1 to TRBJ2-3, with D perhaps matching TRBD2 (5 bases). This CDR3 has 19 amino acids. Germline V gene lookup returns CDR1 KGHDR and CDR2 SFDVKD. The V end was cut by 5 bases, the J end by 3 bases, with 26 bases between.

The chain recombines TRBV11-3 with TRBJ2-1, with a possible D match to TRBD1 (5 bases). V shed 5 bases and J shed 2 bases, with 10 bases lying between them. The germline CDR1 and CDR2 sequences are SGHNT and YENEEA. The CDR3 is 14 amino acids. The CDR3 here is CASSPTGAYNEQFF. CDR3 DNA sequence: TGTGCCAGCAGCCCAACAGGAGCCTACAATGAGCAGTTCTTC.

This clonotype was recorded at least ten times. V gene TRBV6-1 combines with J gene TRBJ2-7; TRBD2 might be the D (6 bases). From germline, CDR1 is MNHNS and CDR2 SASEGT. The CDR3 totals 15 residues. Deletions cut 4 bases from V and 1 base from J, with 14 bases between. The CDR3: CASSVGGSLSYEQYF. The CDR3 region has the DNA TGTGCCAGCAGTGTAGGAGGGTCCCTATCCTACGAGCAGTACTTC.

This clonotype was counted between two and nine times. The chain joins TRBV30 to TRBJ2-2; D gene uncertain. The CDR3 covers 15 residues. Deletions cut 0 bases from V and 4 bases from J, with 12 bases between. Germline V gene sequence: CDR1 GTSNPN, CDR2 SVGIG (reference sequence). In nucleotides, the CDR3 is TGTGCCTGGAGTGTAATGTTCGGGTCCACCGGGGAGCTGTTTTTT. It is translated as CAWSVMFGSTGELFF.

The CDR3 bases are TGTGCCAGCAGCTTAATCGGGGGGAGCTATGGCTACACCTTC. Translation: CASSLIGGSYGYTF. The rearrangement joins TRBV7-2 to TRBJ1-2, with D perhaps TRBD1 (5 bases). In germline, CDR1 is SGHTA, CDR2 FQGNSA. CDR3 size: 14 residues. V lost 2 bases, J lost 4 bases, and 11 bases lay in between.

The chain has TRBV5-4 and TRBJ1-2; D is ambiguous. Trimming left V 0 bases short and J 7 bases short, with 10 bases between. CDR1 and CDR2 (germline): SGHNT, YYREEE (reference sequence). CDR3 length: 13 residues. CDR3 DNA sequence: TGTGCCAGCAGCTTGGATTCCAGCGGTGGCTACACCTTC. Translating it yields CASSLDSSGGYTF.

This clonotype came up many times. The chain combines TRBV7-6 with TRBJ1-3; D uncertain. Trimming cost V 4 bases and J 0 bases, with 4 bases left between them. The CDR3 has 13 amino acids. CDR1 and CDR2 (germline): SGHVS, FNYEAQ. In DNA, the CDR3 is TGTGCCAGCAGCTCACGCTCTGGAAACACCATATATTTT. This codes for CASSSRSGNTIYF. Full variable domain (outside the CDR3, taken from reference TRBV7-6 and TRBJ1-3): GAGVSQSPRYKVTKRGQDVALRCDPISGHVSLYWYRQALGQGPEFLTYFNYEAQQDKSGLPNDRFSAERPEGSISTLTIQRTEQRDSAMYRCASSSRSGNTIYFGEGSWLTVV.

This clonotype has ten or more counts. The chain is built from TRBV4-1 and TRBJ2-3, with D perhaps matching TRBD2 (7 bases). CDR3 length: 17 amino acids. The germline V gene encodes CDR1 MGHRA and CDR2 YSYEKL. The ends were cut back, 1 base at V and 1 base at J, with 15 bases in the middle. The CDR3 DNA reads TGCGCCAGCAGCCAAGTTGCGGGGCGGGGGCGCACAGATACGCAGTATTTT. Amino acid sequence: CASSQVAGRGRTDTQYF.

This chain joins TRBV5-1 and TRBJ2-5; D remains unclear. The CDR3 consists of 15 residues. Germline values: CDR1 SGHRS, CDR2 YFSETQ. Deletions cut 4 bases from V and 1 base from J, with 14 bases between. The CDR3 spells CASSASLGSQETQYF. In DNA form, the CDR3 reads TGCGCCAGCAGCGCCTCCCTTGGCTCCCAAGAGACCCAGTACTTC.

The V call is TRBV10-3, the J call TRBJ1-1; tentatively, D is TRBD1 (5 bases). The germline CDR1 and CDR2 sequences are ENHRY and SYGVKD. CDR3 length: 14 residues. The V end was cut by 6 bases, the J end by 5 bases, with 16 bases between. DNA of the CDR3: TGTGCCATCAGCTCGACGGGGCTCGGAACTGAAGCTTTCTTT. Its translation is CAISSTGLGTEAFF.